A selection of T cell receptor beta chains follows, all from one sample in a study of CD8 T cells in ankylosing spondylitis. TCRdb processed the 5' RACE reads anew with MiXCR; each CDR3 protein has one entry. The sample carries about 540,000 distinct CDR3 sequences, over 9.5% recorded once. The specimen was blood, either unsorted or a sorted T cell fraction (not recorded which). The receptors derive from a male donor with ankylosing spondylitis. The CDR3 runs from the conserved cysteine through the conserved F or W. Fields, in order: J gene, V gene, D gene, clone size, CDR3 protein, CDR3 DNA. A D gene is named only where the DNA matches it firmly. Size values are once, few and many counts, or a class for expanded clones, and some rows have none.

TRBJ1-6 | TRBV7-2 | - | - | CASSLKGRIDSPLHF | TGTGCCAGCAGCTTAAAAGGGCGGATTGATTCACCCCTCCACTTT
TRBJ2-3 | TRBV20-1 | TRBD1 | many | CSAQTGPTLDTQYF | TGCAGTGCGCAGACAGGGCCCACCCTTGATACGCAGTATTTT
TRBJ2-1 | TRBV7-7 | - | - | CASSWGTNNEQFF | TGTGCCAGCAGCTGGGGGACCAACAATGAGCAGTTCTTC
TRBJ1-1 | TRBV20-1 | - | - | CSAITVNTEAFF | TGCAGTGCCATTACTGTGAACACTGAAGCTTTCTTT
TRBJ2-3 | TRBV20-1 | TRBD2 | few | CSARVSGLPQDTQYF | TGCAGTGCTAGAGTTAGCGGGCTCCCCCAGGATACGCAGTATTTT
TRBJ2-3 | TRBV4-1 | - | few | CASSQGNTDTQYF | TGCGCCAGCAGCCAAGGGAACACAGATACGCAGTATTTT
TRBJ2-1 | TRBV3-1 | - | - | CASSQYGPGLRPLDEQFF | TGTGCCAGCAGCCAATACGGCCCGGGATTGCGGCCCCTTGATGAGCAGTTCTTC
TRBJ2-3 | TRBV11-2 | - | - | CAISLEANTDTQYF | TGTGCCATCAGCTTAGAAGCGAACACAGATACGCAGTATTTT
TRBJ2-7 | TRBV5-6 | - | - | CASSLSGAPEQYF | TGTGCCAGCAGCTTGTCCGGGGCCCCCGAGCAGTACTTC
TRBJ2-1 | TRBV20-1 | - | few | CSARDLWGEQFF | TGCAGTGCTAGAGATCTATGGGGTGAGCAGTTCTTC
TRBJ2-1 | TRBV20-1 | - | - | CSARTLLGASYNEQFF | TGCAGTGCTAGAACGTTACTAGGGGCTTCCTACAATGAGCAGTTCTTC
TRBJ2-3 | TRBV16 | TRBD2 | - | CASSQYQGLAGGPDTQYF | TGTGCCAGCAGCCAATACCAGGGACTAGCGGGAGGCCCAGATACGCAGTATTTT
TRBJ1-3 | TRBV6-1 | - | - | CASTTVGNTIYF | TGTGCCAGCACGACGGTTGGAAACACCATATATTTT
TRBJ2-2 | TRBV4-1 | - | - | CASSQGQGRGVGGELFF | TGCGCCAGCAGCCAAGGACAGGGCAGGGGGGTCGGCGGGGAGCTGTTTTTT
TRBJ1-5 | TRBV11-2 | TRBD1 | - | CASSSDRGHQPQHF | TGTGCCAGCAGCTCCGACAGGGGGCATCAGCCCCAGCATTTT